This note documents a single T cell receptor beta chain sequence. Its antigen is still unknown. The data are from a study of radiation and T cells in renal cell carcinoma. Study-wide background: Nephrectomy followed 15 Gy stereotactic body radiation by 4 weeks. General study results and limits: Top tumor clonotypes rose in blood 2 weeks post-radiation, then contracted.

Generated by immunoSEQ multiplex PCR, the TCRdb table keeps only in-frame clones and is missing some. Here the sample spans about 49,000 clones, approximately 80% being singletons. Described time point: baseline pretreatment blood. Treatment described: 15 Gy SBRT to primary tumor, nephrectomy 4 weeks later. Blood was sampled at baseline, 2 weeks and 4 weeks after SBRT. Clear cell pathology was present in this patient's renal cell carcinoma. This specimen was blood, taken from a patient whose treatment included radiotherapy and nephrectomy. The source is a woman aged 65 to 85 with renal cell carcinoma.

CDR3 residues: CASSPTGAGTEAFF. The CDR3 nucleotides are TGTGCCAGCAGCCCGACAGGGGCGGGCACTGAAGCTTTCTTT. V is TRBV5-4 and J is TRBJ1-1, with 8 nucleotides matching TRBD1. The CDR3 has 14 amino acids. The germline V gene encodes CDR1 SGHNT and CDR2 YYREEE (reference sequence). V dropped 4 bases and J dropped 4; count of bases not matched to a gene: 6.